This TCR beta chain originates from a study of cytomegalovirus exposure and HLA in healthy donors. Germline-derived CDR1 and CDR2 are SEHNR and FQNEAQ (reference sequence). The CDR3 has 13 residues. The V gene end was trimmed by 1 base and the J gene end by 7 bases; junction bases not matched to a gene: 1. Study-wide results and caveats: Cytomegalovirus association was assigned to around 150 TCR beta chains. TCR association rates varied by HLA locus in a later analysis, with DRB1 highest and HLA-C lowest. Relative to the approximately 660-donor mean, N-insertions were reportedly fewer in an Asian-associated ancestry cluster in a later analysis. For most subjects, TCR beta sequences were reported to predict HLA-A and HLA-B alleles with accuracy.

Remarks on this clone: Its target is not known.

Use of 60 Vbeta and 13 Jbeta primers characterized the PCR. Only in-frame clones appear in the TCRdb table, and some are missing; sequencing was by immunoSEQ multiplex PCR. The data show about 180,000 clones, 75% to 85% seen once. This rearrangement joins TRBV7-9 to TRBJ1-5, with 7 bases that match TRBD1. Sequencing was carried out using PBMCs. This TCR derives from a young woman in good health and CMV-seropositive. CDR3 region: CASSLEDRQPQHF. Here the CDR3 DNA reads TGTGCCAGCAGCTTAGAGGACAGGCAGCCCCAGCATTTT.